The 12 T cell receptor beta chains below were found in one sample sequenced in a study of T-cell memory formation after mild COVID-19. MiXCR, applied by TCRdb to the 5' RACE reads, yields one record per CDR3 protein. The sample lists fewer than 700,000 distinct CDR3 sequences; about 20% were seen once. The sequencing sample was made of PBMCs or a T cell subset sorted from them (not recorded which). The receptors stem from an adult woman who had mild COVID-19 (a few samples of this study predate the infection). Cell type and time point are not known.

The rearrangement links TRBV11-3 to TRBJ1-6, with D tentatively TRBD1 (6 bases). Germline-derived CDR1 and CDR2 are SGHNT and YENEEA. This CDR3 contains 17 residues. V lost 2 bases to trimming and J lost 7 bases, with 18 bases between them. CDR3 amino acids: CASSLTRPDRLNSPLHF. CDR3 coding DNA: TGTGCCAGCAGCTTAACCCGGCCGGACAGACTGAATTCACCCCTCCACTTT.

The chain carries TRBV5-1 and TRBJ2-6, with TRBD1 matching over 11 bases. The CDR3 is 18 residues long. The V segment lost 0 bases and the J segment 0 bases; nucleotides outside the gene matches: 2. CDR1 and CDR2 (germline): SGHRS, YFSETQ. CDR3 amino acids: CASSLAGTGGSGANVLTF. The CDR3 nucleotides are TGCGCCAGCAGCTTGGCCGGGACAGGGGGCTCTGGGGCCAACGTCCTGACTTTC. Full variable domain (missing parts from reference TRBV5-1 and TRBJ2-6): KAGVTQTPRYLIKTRGQQVTLSCSPISGHRSVSWYQQTPGQGLQFLFEYFSETQRNKGNFPGRFSGRQFSNSRSEMNVSTLELGDSALYLCASSLAGTGGSGANVLTFGAGSRLTVL.

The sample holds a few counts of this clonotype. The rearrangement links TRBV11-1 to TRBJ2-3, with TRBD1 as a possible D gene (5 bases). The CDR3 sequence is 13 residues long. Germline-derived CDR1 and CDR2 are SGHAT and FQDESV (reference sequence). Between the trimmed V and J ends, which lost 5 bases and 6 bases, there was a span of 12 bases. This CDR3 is CASSMMKGDTQYF. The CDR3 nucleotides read TGTGCCAGCAGCATGATGAAGGGGGATACGCAGTATTTT.

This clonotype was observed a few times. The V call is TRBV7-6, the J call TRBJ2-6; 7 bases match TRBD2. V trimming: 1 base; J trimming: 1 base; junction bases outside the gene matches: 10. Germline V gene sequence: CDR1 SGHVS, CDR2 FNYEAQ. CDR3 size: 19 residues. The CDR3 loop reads CASSLVGPSGGSGANVLTF. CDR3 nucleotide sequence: TGTGCCAGCAGCTTAGTAGGCCCTAGCGGAGGGTCTGGGGCCAACGTCCTGACTTTC.

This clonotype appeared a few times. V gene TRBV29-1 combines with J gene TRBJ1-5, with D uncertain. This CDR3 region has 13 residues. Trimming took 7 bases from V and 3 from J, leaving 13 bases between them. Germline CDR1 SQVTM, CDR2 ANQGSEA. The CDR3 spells CSAEWGNNQPQHF. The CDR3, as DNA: TGCAGCGCAGAATGGGGAAACAATCAGCCCCAGCATTTT.

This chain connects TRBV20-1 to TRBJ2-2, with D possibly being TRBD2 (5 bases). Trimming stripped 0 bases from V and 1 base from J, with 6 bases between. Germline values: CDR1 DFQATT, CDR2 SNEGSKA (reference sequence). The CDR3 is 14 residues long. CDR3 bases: TGCAGTGCTAGAGAAGCGGAGAACACCGGGGAGCTGTTTTTT. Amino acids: CSAREAENTGELFF.

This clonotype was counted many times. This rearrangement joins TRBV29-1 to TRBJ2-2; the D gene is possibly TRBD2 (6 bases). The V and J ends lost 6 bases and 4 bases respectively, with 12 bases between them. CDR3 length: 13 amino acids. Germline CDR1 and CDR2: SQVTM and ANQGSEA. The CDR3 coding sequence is TGCAGCGTCAATAGCGGAACCACCGGGGAGCTGTTTTTT. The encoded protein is CSVNSGTTGELFF.

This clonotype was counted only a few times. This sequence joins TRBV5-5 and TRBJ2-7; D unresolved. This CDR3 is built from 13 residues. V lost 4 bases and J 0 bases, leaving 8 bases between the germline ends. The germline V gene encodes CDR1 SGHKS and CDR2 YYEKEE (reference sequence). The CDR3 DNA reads TGTGCCAGCAGCCTGGAGATCTCCTACGAGCAGTACTTC. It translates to CASSLEISYEQYF.

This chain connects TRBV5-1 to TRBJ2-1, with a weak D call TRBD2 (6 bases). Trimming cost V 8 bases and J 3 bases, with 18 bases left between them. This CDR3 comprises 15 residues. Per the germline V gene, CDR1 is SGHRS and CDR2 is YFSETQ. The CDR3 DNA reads TGCGCCAGTTCGGCCACCGGGAGCCTCTACAATGAGCAGTTCTTC. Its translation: CASSATGSLYNEQFF.

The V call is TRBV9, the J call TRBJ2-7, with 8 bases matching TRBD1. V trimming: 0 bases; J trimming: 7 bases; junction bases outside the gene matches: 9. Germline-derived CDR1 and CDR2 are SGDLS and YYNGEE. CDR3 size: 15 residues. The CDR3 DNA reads TGTGCCAGCAGCGTAGGCCAGGGGGCGTCGTGGGAGCAGTACTTC. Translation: CASSVGQGASWEQYF.

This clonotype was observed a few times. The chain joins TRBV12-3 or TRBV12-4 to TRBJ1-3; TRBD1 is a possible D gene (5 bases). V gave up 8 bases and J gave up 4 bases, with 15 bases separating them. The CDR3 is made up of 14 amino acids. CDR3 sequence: CASGTTTQGNTIYF. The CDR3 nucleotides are TGTGCCAGCGGGACCACTACTCAGGGAAACACCATATATTTT.

The CDR3 DNA is TGCGCCAGCGGCGAAAGGACAGGGGAATACGAGCAGTACTTC. Encoded protein: CASGERTGEYEQYF. The V call is TRBV5-1, the J call TRBJ2-7; 9 positions agree with TRBD1. The CDR3 spans 14 residues. Per germline, CDR1 SGHRS and CDR2 YFSETQ. Germline trimming cut 7 bases from V and 4 bases from J; bases unmatched to any gene: 9.